This T cell receptor (beta chain) appears in the sequencing data of a study of cytomegalovirus exposure and HLA in healthy donors. About the study: The roughly 120 validation repertoires used the same platform as the approximately 670 first-cohort repertoires (as reported by a later analysis).

The donors were members of the validation cohort comprising 100 to 150 subjects, separate from the roughly 650-subject first cohort. Overall study findings and caveats: The authors listed around 150 TCR beta chains as cytomegalovirus-associated. For most TCR sequences rarity was the rule, although some public TCRs occurred in many donors.

The V end lost 6 bases, the J end lost 6 bases, and 19 bases lay between the germline ends. The CDR3 loop spans 15 amino acids. Germline loops: CDR1 MDHEN, CDR2 SYDVKM. Some clones are missing from TCRdb's copy, which holds only in-frame ones; the method was immunoSEQ multiplex PCR. The sample lists about 150,000 clones, about 88% occurring once. Notes on this clone: The target antigen is unknown.

The specimen sequenced was PBMCs. The TCR was taken from a woman younger than 35 in good health and CMV-seropositive. V is TRBV28 and J is TRBJ2-3, with no clear D. The CDR3 bases are TGTGCCAGCAGCAGCGCCGGAGAAGCCTCCGATACGCAGTATTTT. This encodes CASSSAGEASDTQYF. Using reference TRBV28 and TRBJ2-3 for the parts outside the CDR3, the full variable domain is DVKVTQSSRYLVKRTGEKVFLECVQDMDHENMFWYRQDPGLGLRLIYFSYDVKMKEKGDIPEGYSVSREKKERFSLILESASTNQTSMYLCASSSAGEASDTQYFGPGTRLTVL.